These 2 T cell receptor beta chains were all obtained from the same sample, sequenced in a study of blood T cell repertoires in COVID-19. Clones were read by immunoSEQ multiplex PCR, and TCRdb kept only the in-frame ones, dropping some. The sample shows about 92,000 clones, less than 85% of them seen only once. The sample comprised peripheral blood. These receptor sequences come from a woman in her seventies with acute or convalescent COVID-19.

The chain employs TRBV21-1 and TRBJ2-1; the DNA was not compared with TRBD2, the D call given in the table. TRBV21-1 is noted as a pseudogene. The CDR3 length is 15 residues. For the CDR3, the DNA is TGTGCCAGCAGCATCGGACTAGCGGGAGGAAATGAGCAGTTCTTC. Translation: CASSIGLAGGNEQFF.

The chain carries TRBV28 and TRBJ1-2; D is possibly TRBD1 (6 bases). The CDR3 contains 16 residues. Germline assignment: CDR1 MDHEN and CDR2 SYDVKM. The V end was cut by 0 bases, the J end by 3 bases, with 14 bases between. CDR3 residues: CASSLWSQGDDYGYTF. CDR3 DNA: TGTGCCAGCAGTTTATGGTCACAGGGAGACGACTATGGCTACACCTTC.